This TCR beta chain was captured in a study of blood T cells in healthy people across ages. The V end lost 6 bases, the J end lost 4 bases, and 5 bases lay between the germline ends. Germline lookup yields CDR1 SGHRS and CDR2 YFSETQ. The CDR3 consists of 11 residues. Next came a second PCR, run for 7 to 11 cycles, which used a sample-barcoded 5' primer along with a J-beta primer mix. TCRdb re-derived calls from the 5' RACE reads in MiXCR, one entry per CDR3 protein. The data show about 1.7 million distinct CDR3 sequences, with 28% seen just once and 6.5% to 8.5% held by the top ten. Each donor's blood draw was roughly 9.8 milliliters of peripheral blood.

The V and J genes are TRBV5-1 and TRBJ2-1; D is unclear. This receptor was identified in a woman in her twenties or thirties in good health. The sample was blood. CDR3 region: CASKEYNEQFF. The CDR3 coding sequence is TGCGCCAGCAAGGAGTACAATGAGCAGTTCTTC.